Shown below are 22 T cell receptor beta chains from a single sample sequenced in a study of blood T cell repertoires in COVID-19. Using immunoSEQ multiplex PCR, the repertoire was profiled, and TCRdb retains in-frame clones only, with some absent. This table holds about 520,000 clones, 80% to 90% found once. Material: peripheral blood. These receptor sequences come from a human donor in a cohort sampled during active COVID-19.

This chain uses TRBV11-2 with TRBJ1-4; no reliable D call. This CDR3 contains 15 residues. Germline CDR1 reads SGHAT; CDR2 reads FQNNGV. V was shortened by 1 base and J by 0 bases, with 6 bases between the two germline ends. Written as DNA, the CDR3 is TGTGCCAGCAGCTTAGTGCGTTCAACTAATGAAAAACTGTTTTTT. It translates to CASSLVRSTNEKLFF.

The chain has TRBV9 and TRBJ1-1; D might be TRBD1 (6 bases). There are 13 residues in the CDR3. CDR1 and CDR2 from the germline V gene are SGDLS and YYNGEE. With 4 bases removed from V and 11 bases from J, the gap between germline ends came to 18 bases. CDR3 DNA: TGTGCCAGCAGCCCCGGCGGGGGCGAGGGGGCTTTCTTT. The encoded protein is CASSPGGGEGAFF.

V and J are TRBV7-9 and TRBJ2-5, with D maybe TRBD2 (6 bases). The CDR3 spans 13 residues. Between the trimmed V and J ends, which lost 5 bases and 5 bases, there was a span of 12 bases. Germline values: CDR1 SEHNR, CDR2 FQNEAQ (reference sequence). The CDR3: CASSTSRGETQYF. The CDR3 coding sequence is TGTGCCAGCAGCACCTCCCGGGGGGAGACCCAGTACTTC.

The chain recombines TRBV19 with TRBJ1-5, with 10 nucleotides matching TRBD1. Per the germline V gene, CDR1 is LNHDA and CDR2 is SQIVND (reference sequence). The CDR3 is made up of 14 amino acids. V dropped 7 bases and J dropped 6; count of bases not matched to a gene: 6. The CDR3 sequence: CASMGDRGGQPQHF. The CDR3 DNA reads as TGTGCCAGTATGGGGGACAGGGGAGGTCAGCCCCAGCATTTT.

This chain links TRBV5-1 with TRBJ2-3, with 9 bases aligning to TRBD2. Trimming took 0 bases from V and 7 from J; bases not matched to a gene: 6. Germline assignment: CDR1 SGHRS and CDR2 YFSETQ. The CDR3 length is 15 residues. The CDR3 protein is CASSLAGTSLYTQYF. CDR3 DNA sequence: TGCGCCAGCAGCTTGGCTGGGACTAGCTTGTATACGCAGTATTTT.

The CDR3 sequence: CASTTGDEKLFF. The CDR3 DNA reads as TGTGCCAGTACAACAGGGGATGAAAAACTGTTTTTT. The rearrangement uses TRBV19 and TRBJ1-4, with 7 bases matching TRBD1. V shed 7 bases and J 6 bases; nucleotides not matched to a gene: 2. The CDR3 has 12 amino acids. Germline-derived CDR1 and CDR2 are LNHDA and SQIVND (reference sequence).

This rearrangement joins TRBV19 to TRBJ1-4; D possibly corresponds to TRBD1 (6 bases). The CDR3 spans 13 residues. V shed 7 bases and J shed 4 bases, with 10 bases lying between them. Germline loops: CDR1 LNHDA, CDR2 SQIVND (reference sequence). CDR3 amino acids: CASTTGINEKLFF. The CDR3 coding sequence is TGTGCCAGTACAACAGGGATTAATGAAAAACTGTTTTTT.

This clone was counted a few times. The chain recombines TRBV28 with TRBJ2-1, with 9 bases identical to TRBD2. With V trimmed by 7 bases and J by 5 bases, 9 bases remained unmatched. Germline V gene data show CDR1 as MDHEN and CDR2 as SYDVKM. This CDR3 comprises 15 residues. The CDR3 loop is CASIEAGGPHNEQFF. CDR3 bases: TGTGCCAGCATAGAGGCGGGAGGGCCCCACAATGAGCAGTTCTTC. Supplemented by reference TRBV28 and TRBJ2-1, the full variable domain reads DVKVTQSSRYLVKRTGEKVFLECVQDMDHENMFWYRQDPGLGLRLIYFSYDVKMKEKGDIPEGYSVSREKKERFSLILESASTNQTSMYLCASIEAGGPHNEQFFGPGTRLTVL.

The genes are TRBV5-4 and TRBJ2-2; TRBD2 is a possible D gene (6 bases). V was cut by 4 bases and J by 0 bases, with 13 bases left in between. The CDR3 loop spans 16 amino acids. Germline loops: CDR1 SGHNT, CDR2 YYREEE (reference sequence). The CDR3 spells CASSLWTTSNTGELFF. CDR3 sequence (DNA): TGTGCCAGCAGCCTATGGACTACCTCGAACACCGGGGAGCTGTTTTTT.

In this sample, this clone turned up a few times. The CDR3 sequence: CASSTPTGTHGYTF. The DNA of the CDR3 is TGTGCCAGTAGCACCCCGACAGGGACCCATGGCTACACCTTC. V is TRBV19 and J is TRBJ1-2, with 7 bases matching TRBD1. This CDR3 spans 14 amino acids. Trimming took 6 bases from V and 6 from J; bases not matched to a gene: 10. Germline CDR1 is LNHDA and CDR2 is SQIVND (reference sequence).

The V gene is TRBV11-3, the J gene TRBJ2-1, with 9 bases aligning to TRBD1. CDR3 length: 14 residues. Losses at the gene ends were 5 bases for V and 5 bases for J; bases not matched to a gene: 4. CDR1 and CDR2 from the germline V gene are SGHNT and YENEEA. The CDR3 sequence is CASSPQGANNEQFF. CDR3 DNA: TGTGCCAGCAGCCCACAGGGGGCCAACAATGAGCAGTTCTTC.

This clone is a singleton in its sample. This chain links TRBV19 with TRBJ1-2; TRBD1 matches 8 bases. The CDR3 totals 14 residues. J gave up 4 bases and V 9 bases, and 10 bases lay outside the gene matches. Per the germline V gene, CDR1 is LNHDA and CDR2 is SQIVND (reference sequence). CDR3 residues: CASANQGAGYGYTF. CDR3 bases: TGTGCCAGCGCTAACCAGGGGGCAGGCTATGGCTACACCTTC.

The chain carries TRBV11-2 and TRBJ2-1, with D possibly being TRBD1 (5 bases). Trimming took 0 bases from V and 2 from J, leaving 14 bases between them. The CDR3 consists of 17 residues. Germline V gene lookup returns CDR1 SGHAT and CDR2 FQNNGV. CDR3 nucleotides: TGTGCCAGCAGCTTAGAGGGCAGGGTTATGCCCTACAATGAGCAGTTCTTC. Encoded protein: CASSLEGRVMPYNEQFF.

J is TRBJ1-2 and V is TRBV5-1, with D hard to call. CDR3 length: 14 residues. Germline V gives CDR1 SGHRS, CDR2 YFSETQ. Trimming removed 1 base at V and 3 bases at J, with 10 bases between. The CDR3 bases are TGCGCCAGCAGCTTGTCAGAGGGATACTATGGCTACACCTTC. Protein product: CASSLSEGYYGYTF.

The chain links TRBV18 to TRBJ2-7; perhaps TRBD2 as D (5 bases). Looked up from germline, CDR1 is KGHSH and CDR2 is LQKENI. This CDR3 is built from 14 residues. V lost 3 bases and J 2 bases, leaving 11 bases between the germline ends. CDR3: CASSPSRETYEQYF. In DNA form, the CDR3 reads TGTGCCAGCTCACCGAGTCGGGAAACCTACGAGCAGTACTTC.

This rearrangement joins TRBV30 to TRBJ2-7; TRBD2 aligns across 7 bases. The V gene's germline CDR1 is GTSNPN and CDR2 SVGIG (reference sequence). CDR3 length: 12 amino acids. V shed 3 bases and J 7 bases; nucleotides not matched to a gene: 6. CDR3 in amino acids: CAWSMREREQYF. The CDR3 DNA reads TGTGCCTGGAGCATGCGGGAGAGGGAGCAGTACTTC. The full variable domain, in which reference TRBV30 and TRBJ2-7 provide the parts outside the CDR3, is SQTIHQWPATLVQPVGSPLSLECTVEGTSNPNLYWYRQAAGRGLQLLFYSVGIGQISSEVPQNLSASRPQDRQFILSSKKLLLSDSGFYLCAWSMREREQYFGPGTRLTVT.

The gene calls are TRBV6-5 and TRBJ1-2; D ambiguous. Trimming took off 5 bases at V and 4 bases at J, with 11 bases between the two ends. Looked up from germline, CDR1 is MNHEY and CDR2 is SVGAGI. The CDR3 contains 13 residues. The CDR3 DNA reads as TGTGCCAGCAGTACTCGGGGATCCTATGGCTACACCTTC. Translated: CASSTRGSYGYTF.

The chain links TRBV7-8 to TRBJ2-3; TRBD2 agrees at 7 bases. Per the germline V gene, CDR1 is SGHVS and CDR2 is FQNEAQ. Trimming at V came to 8 bases and at J to 0 bases, leaving 5 bases not matched to a gene. The CDR3 length is 14 residues. The CDR3 region is CASDWGGSTDTQYF. The CDR3 bases are TGTGCCAGCGATTGGGGAGGGAGCACAGATACGCAGTATTTT.

This clone was observed a single time. The chain links TRBV7-9 to TRBJ2-1; D gene uncertain. Germline V gene sequence: CDR1 SEHNR, CDR2 FQNEAQ (reference sequence). CDR3 length equals 15 residues. V was cut by 0 bases and J by 0 bases, with 6 bases left in between. As DNA, the CDR3 is TGTGCCAGCAGCTTAGCGGTTAGCTCCTACAATGAGCAGTTCTTC. As protein: CASSLAVSSYNEQFF. Drawing the rest from reference TRBV7-9 and TRBJ2-1, the complete variable domain is DTGVSQNPRHKITKRGQNVTFRCDPISEHNRLYWYRQTLGQGPEFLTYFQNEAQLEKSRLLSDRFSAERPKGSFSTLEIQRTEQGDSAMYLCASSLAVSSYNEQFFGPGTRLTVL.

The chain uses TRBV28 and TRBJ1-1; the match to TRBD1 covers 10 bases. The germline V gene encodes CDR1 MDHEN and CDR2 SYDVKM. The CDR3 totals 14 residues. The V gene end was trimmed by 8 bases and the J gene end by 3 bases; junction bases not matched to a gene: 6. The chain's CDR3 is CASLRQGADTEAFF. CDR3 nucleotides: TGTGCCAGCCTGAGACAGGGGGCGGACACTGAAGCTTTCTTT.

The chain has TRBV28 and TRBJ2-7; TRBD1 agrees at 9 bases. After removal of 6 bases from V and 4 bases from J, the junction contained 10 bases not matched to a gene. The length of the CDR3 is 15 residues. Germline CDR1 is MDHEN and CDR2 is SYDVKM. CDR3 coding DNA: TGTGCCAGCAGGACTGCCGGGACAGGGAATTACGAGCAGTACTTC. It codes for CASRTAGTGNYEQYF.

Comment on this clone: Other nucleotide sequences in the sample specify the same CDR3. The chain combines TRBV12-3 or TRBV12-4 with TRBJ1-1, with D maybe TRBD1 (5 bases). This CDR3 is 12 amino acids long. V was trimmed by 6 bases and J by 1 base, leaving 6 bases between them. CDR3 coding DNA: TGTGCCAGCAGCCAGGGGAACACTGAAGCTTTCTTT. The encoded protein is CASSQGNTEAFF.